The 10 T cell receptor beta chains given below trace back to one sample, sequenced in a study of blood T cell repertoires in COVID-19. Only in-frame clones appear in the TCRdb table, and some are missing; sequencing was by immunoSEQ multiplex PCR. The sample holds about 250,000 clones, 70% to 90% seen once. The sequencing sample was made of peripheral blood. These receptors were collected from a man younger than 35 with active or convalescent COVID-19.

The chain employs TRBV27 and TRBJ2-2, with 7 bases that match TRBD2. From germline, CDR1 is MNHEY and CDR2 SMNVEV (reference sequence). CDR3 size: 16 residues. With 5 bases clipped from V and 6 bases from J, the junction kept 12 bases outside the gene matches. CDR3 sequence (DNA): TGTGCCAGCAGTCTCTTAGCGGGCGTAGGTGCCGGGGAGCTGTTTTTT. This sequence encodes CASSLLAGVGAGELFF.

This chain uses TRBV5-6 with TRBJ1-2, with 10 bases lining up with TRBD1. V was pared by 2 bases and J by 0 bases, with 1 base of the junction left unmatched. CDR3 length equals 15 residues. The germline V gene encodes CDR1 SGHDT and CDR2 YYEEEE. Here the CDR3 reads CASSFGQGANYGYTF. The CDR3 bases are TGTGCCAGCAGCTTCGGACAGGGGGCTAACTATGGCTACACCTTC.

This chain joins TRBV18 and TRBJ1-6, with TRBD1 matching over 9 bases. Germline V gene lookup returns CDR1 KGHSH and CDR2 LQKENI. This CDR3 has 16 residues. Trimming cost V 1 base and J 8 bases; bases outside gene matches: 6. The CDR3 sequence: CASSPRTTGGDSPLHF. CDR3 in DNA: TGTGCCAGCTCACCACGCACGACAGGGGGGGATTCACCCCTCCACTTT.

CDR3 sequence: CASSLYGLAGGPGTQYF. The CDR3 DNA is TGTGCCAGCAGTTTATATGGACTAGCGGGAGGGCCAGGGACCCAGTACTTC. The J gene is TRBJ2-5, the V gene TRBV28; the match to TRBD2 covers 15 bases. J gave up 7 bases and V 1 base, and 7 bases lay outside the gene matches. The CDR3 is 17 amino acids. Germline-derived CDR1 and CDR2 are MDHEN and SYDVKM.

V usage is TRBV6-5 and J usage is TRBJ2-3, with 9 bases identical to TRBD1. The CDR3 consists of 16 residues. With V trimmed by 3 bases and J by 0 bases, 4 bases remained unmatched. The germline V gene has CDR1 MNHEY and CDR2 SVGAGI. CDR3 protein: CASSYAGQGSTDTQYF. The CDR3 DNA reads as TGTGCCAGCAGTTATGCGGGACAGGGTAGCACAGATACGCAGTATTTT.

V and J are TRBV9 and TRBJ2-5; weak D call: TRBD1 (5 bases). Trimming stripped 3 bases from V and 4 bases from J, with 10 bases between. The CDR3 is 13 amino acids. Germline values: CDR1 SGDLS, CDR2 YYNGEE. The CDR3 nucleotides are TGTGCCAGCAGCGGGGGCAGGGCAGAGACCCAGTACTTC. Protein sequence: CASSGGRAETQYF.

The rearrangement uses TRBV11-3 and TRBJ2-3; D remains unclear. In germline, CDR1 is SGHNT, CDR2 YENEEA. The length of the CDR3 is 14 residues. V was cut by 5 bases and J by 0 bases, with 9 bases left in between. CDR3 in amino acids: CASSQTISTDTQYF. The CDR3 DNA follows: TGTGCCAGCAGCCAAACTATTAGCACAGATACGCAGTATTTT. The complete variable domain, with remaining parts taken from reference TRBV11-3 and TRBJ2-3, reads EAGVVQSPRYKIIEKKQPVAFWCNPISGHNTLYWYLQNLGQGPELLIRYENEEAVDDSQLPKDRFSAERLKGVDSTLKIQPAELGDSAVYLCASSQTISTDTQYFGPGTRLTVL.

The CDR3 reads CASSIGGGNEKLFF. As DNA, the CDR3 is TGTGCCAGTAGTATTGGAGGGGGCAATGAAAAACTGTTTTTT. The V and J genes are TRBV19 and TRBJ1-4, with 7 bases lining up with TRBD1. The CDR3 has 14 residues. CDR1 and CDR2 (germline): LNHDA, SQIVND (reference sequence). Trimming cost V 3 bases and J 5 bases; bases outside gene matches: 3.

CDR3 protein: CASSLSRDVSDTQYF. For the CDR3, the DNA is TGTGCCAGCAGCTTATCTCGAGATGTGTCAGATACGCAGTATTTT. The chain couples TRBV7-7 to TRBJ2-3; D is ambiguous. Germline assignment: CDR1 SSHAT and CDR2 FNYEAQ (reference sequence). CDR3 length: 15 amino acids. V shed 2 bases and J shed 4 bases, with 13 bases lying between them.

The genes are TRBV6-2 or TRBV6-3 and TRBJ2-7; the match to TRBD1 covers 7 bases. Germline CDR1 reads MNHEY; CDR2 reads SVGEGT. V was clipped by 2 bases and J by 2 bases; unmatched bases: 6. CDR3 size: 15 residues. The CDR3 protein is CASSYAGGRPYEQYF. In nucleotides, the CDR3 is TGTGCCAGCAGTTACGCAGGGGGAAGGCCCTACGAGCAGTACTTC.